A selection of T cell receptor beta chains follows, all from one sample in a study of control samples from healthy donors and cancer patients. The data were produced by immunoSEQ multiplex PCR, yet TCRdb's version contains in-frame clones alone and is incomplete. The sample holds around 19,000 clones, roughly 80% seen once. Sequencing was carried out using PBMCs. Receptors were obtained from a man older than 75 with head and neck cancer. CDR3s include the opening cysteine and the closing phenylalanine or tryptophan. The order of the fields is clone size, D gene, V gene, CDR3 protein. D genes are given only for firm matches. Rows may omit the clone size; those that give it use once, few, many or a size class.

abundance: once
d_gene: NA
v_gene: TRBV9
CDR3aa: CASSVGGFAYNSPLHF

abundance: NA
d_gene: TRBD1
v_gene: TRBV3-1/TRBV3-2
CDR3aa: CASSQALRTGTTSPVGSPLHF

abundance: few
d_gene: NA
v_gene: TRBV5-1
CDR3aa: CASSLYGYNEQFF

abundance: NA
d_gene: NA
v_gene: TRBV18
CDR3aa: CASSPDRRSYEQYF

abundance: NA
d_gene: NA
v_gene: TRBV28
CDR3aa: CASSLGMNTEAFF

abundance: NA
d_gene: NA
v_gene: TRBV7-9
CDR3aa: CASSLDAVQETQYF

abundance: NA
d_gene: NA
v_gene: TRBV6-6
CDR3aa: CASSYVVNTEAFF

abundance: NA
d_gene: NA
v_gene: TRBV7-2
CDR3aa: CASSLDSYNEQFF

abundance: once
d_gene: TRBD1
v_gene: TRBV19
CDR3aa: CASRQDRDSNQPQHF

abundance: once
d_gene: TRBD2
v_gene: TRBV10-2
CDR3aa: CASSTAGGPHEQYF

abundance: NA
d_gene: NA
v_gene: TRBV3-1/TRBV3-2
CDR3aa: CASSQSGTDTQYF

abundance: NA
d_gene: NA
v_gene: TRBV5-1
CDR3aa: CASSLYGAGAEAFF

abundance: NA
d_gene: NA
v_gene: TRBV7-3
CDR3aa: CASSNTGSTEAFF

abundance: NA
d_gene: NA
v_gene: TRBV6-4
CDR3aa: CASSDPFRDTGELFF

abundance: NA
d_gene: TRBD2
v_gene: TRBV2
CDR3aa: CASSGTSGRDWEQFF

abundance: NA
d_gene: NA
v_gene: TRBV27
CDR3aa: CASSFSGYYGYTF

abundance: NA
d_gene: NA
v_gene: TRBV5-5
CDR3aa: CASSLGPGDEQYF

abundance: NA
d_gene: NA
v_gene: TRBV18
CDR3aa: CASSLRAGLENTEAFF

abundance: NA
d_gene: TRBD2
v_gene: TRBV4-1
CDR3aa: CASSHPLQLAGVRDTQYF

abundance: NA
d_gene: TRBD1
v_gene: TRBV7-8
CDR3aa: CATQGVLDYGYTF

abundance: NA
d_gene: NA
v_gene: TRBV19
CDR3aa: CASSMSIPGELFF

abundance: NA
d_gene: NA
v_gene: TRBV9
CDR3aa: CASSVARASVPSGANVLTF

abundance: NA
d_gene: TRBD1
v_gene: TRBV29-1
CDR3aa: CSVARDRGSYEQYF

abundance: NA
d_gene: TRBD2
v_gene: TRBV7-2
CDR3aa: CASSFTSGDYEQYF

abundance: NA
d_gene: NA
v_gene: TRBV19
CDR3aa: CASSPGFSTEAFF

abundance: NA
d_gene: TRBD2
v_gene: TRBV7-9
CDR3aa: CASSPRGGSSYEQYF

abundance: NA
d_gene: TRBD2
v_gene: TRBV6-2/TRBV6-3
CDR3aa: CASSYGASGTTGEETQYF

abundance: once
d_gene: NA
v_gene: TRBV19
CDR3aa: CASSSDGQGDYGYTF

abundance: NA
d_gene: NA
v_gene: TRBV9
CDR3aa: CASSATRTDTQYF

abundance: NA
d_gene: NA
v_gene: TRBV5-6
CDR3aa: CASISVRWTEAFF

abundance: few
d_gene: NA
v_gene: TRBV3-1/TRBV3-2
CDR3aa: CASSQDRLLTANTGELFF

abundance: NA
d_gene: NA
v_gene: TRBV4-3
CDR3aa: CASSLKVSNTGELFF

abundance: few
d_gene: TRBD2
v_gene: TRBV30
CDR3aa: CAFAGTSGGDSYNEQFF

abundance: few
d_gene: NA
v_gene: TRBV9
CDR3aa: CASSVSEGSTEAFF

abundance: NA
d_gene: TRBD1
v_gene: TRBV19
CDR3aa: CASYQPGQSNEKLFF

abundance: NA
d_gene: NA
v_gene: TRBV29-1
CDR3aa: CSVEGQANTEAFF

abundance: NA
d_gene: NA
v_gene: TRBV28
CDR3aa: CASSPLPGPADYEQYF

abundance: NA
d_gene: TRBD2
v_gene: TRBV5-1
CDR3aa: CASSLLSGSSDTQYF

abundance: NA
d_gene: NA
v_gene: TRBV9
CDR3aa: CASSVAEGGRTEAFF

abundance: once
d_gene: NA
v_gene: TRBV19
CDR3aa: CASSKGTRFYGYTF

abundance: NA
d_gene: NA
v_gene: TRBV12-3/TRBV12-4
CDR3aa: CASRTDGNTIYF

abundance: NA
d_gene: TRBD1
v_gene: TRBV28
CDR3aa: CASSLWTGFGEQYF

abundance: NA
d_gene: NA
v_gene: TRBV7-2
CDR3aa: CASSLALSYNEQFF

abundance: NA
d_gene: NA
v_gene: TRBV7-2
CDR3aa: CASSRGGSGNTIYF

abundance: NA
d_gene: TRBD1
v_gene: TRBV7-2
CDR3aa: CASSLSGGNTEAFF

abundance: NA
d_gene: NA
v_gene: TRBV5-8
CDR3aa: CASSLARIGETQYF

abundance: NA
d_gene: NA
v_gene: TRBV27
CDR3aa: CASSLGKHYGYTF

abundance: NA
d_gene: NA
v_gene: TRBV27
CDR3aa: CASSPLWRRQGLETQYF

abundance: NA
d_gene: TRBD1
v_gene: TRBV6-4
CDR3aa: CASSADRGDSGELFF

abundance: NA
d_gene: NA
v_gene: TRBV4-1
CDR3aa: CASSQDPAGMNTEAFF

abundance: NA
d_gene: NA
v_gene: TRBV7-9
CDR3aa: CASSLGQSHSYEQYF

abundance: NA
d_gene: TRBD1
v_gene: TRBV18
CDR3aa: CASSPRLYTGAKETQYF

abundance: few
d_gene: NA
v_gene: TRBV9
CDR3aa: CASSVVSNSYEQYF

abundance: NA
d_gene: NA
v_gene: TRBV19
CDR3aa: CASSIGGPGEQYF

abundance: NA
d_gene: NA
v_gene: TRBV9
CDR3aa: CASSAAGWGYGYTF

abundance: NA
d_gene: NA
v_gene: TRBV6-2/TRBV6-3
CDR3aa: CASSYLGNTEAFF

abundance: NA
d_gene: NA
v_gene: TRBV5-4
CDR3aa: CASSLEQVGGGTEAFF